The sequence of this TCR beta chain was determined in a study of blood T cells in healthy people across ages. Combining a sample-barcoded 5' primer with a J-beta primer mix, a second PCR ran for about 7 to 12 cycles. TCRdb re-called the 5' RACE reads with MiXCR, one entry per CDR3 protein. This sample has about 930,000 distinct CDR3 sequences, with under 35% found just once. These data are also associated with another study on T cells of mothers and their children.

Source material: blood. The source is a woman in her forties in good health.

CDR3 region: CASSQRGVASYEQYF. CDR3 coding DNA: TGTGCCAGCAGCCAGAGAGGGGTGGCCTCCTACGAGCAGTACTTC. The chain has TRBV3-1 and TRBJ2-7; D might be TRBD1 or TRBD2, each matching 5 bases. CDR1 and CDR2 (germline): LGHDT, YNNKEL (reference sequence). Trimming removed 3 bases from V and 0 bases from J, with 12 bases in between. There are 15 residues in the CDR3.